This TCR beta chain derives from a study of cytomegalovirus exposure and HLA in healthy donors. This CDR3 has 15 residues. The V end lost 0 bases, the J end lost 2 bases, and 10 bases lay between the germline ends. In germline, CDR1 is LNHDA, CDR2 SQIVND (reference sequence). A note on this clone: Its target is not known.

Notes on the study in general: With high specificity and sensitivity, the classifier reportedly diagnosed cytomegalovirus status. A later analysis found first-cohort TCR clusters tended to co-occur in the 110 or so validation repertoires. The study put 150 or so TCR beta chains on its list as cytomegalovirus-associated.

Libraries were prepared by immunoSEQ multiplex PCR; TCRdb keeps only in-frame clonotypes and omits some of them. This table has about 200,000 clones, roughly 81% appearing once. The sample comprised PBMCs. The chain uses TRBV19 and TRBJ1-2; D is unresolved. This clonotype was sampled from a woman in her twenties or thirties in good health and CMV-seronegative. The CDR3 DNA is TGTGCCAGTAGTATAGACTCGGGGTCCAACTATGGCTACACCTTC. Its protein product is CASSIDSGSNYGYTF.